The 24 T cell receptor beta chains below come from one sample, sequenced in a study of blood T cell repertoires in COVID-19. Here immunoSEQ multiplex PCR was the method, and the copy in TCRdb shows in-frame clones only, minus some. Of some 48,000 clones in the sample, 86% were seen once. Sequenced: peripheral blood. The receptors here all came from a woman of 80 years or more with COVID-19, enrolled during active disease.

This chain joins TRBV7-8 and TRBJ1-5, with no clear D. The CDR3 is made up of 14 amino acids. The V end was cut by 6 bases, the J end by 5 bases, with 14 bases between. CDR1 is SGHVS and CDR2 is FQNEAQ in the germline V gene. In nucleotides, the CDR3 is TGTGCCAGCAGGAAGGAGGGAAGTTATCAGCCCCAGCATTTT. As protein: CASRKEGSYQPQHF.

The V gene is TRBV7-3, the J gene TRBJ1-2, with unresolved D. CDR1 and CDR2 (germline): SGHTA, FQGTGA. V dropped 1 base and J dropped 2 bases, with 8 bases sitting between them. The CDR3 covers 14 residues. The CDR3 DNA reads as TGTGCCAGCAGCTTAAACCCGGGGAACTATGGCTACACCTTC. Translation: CASSLNPGNYGYTF.

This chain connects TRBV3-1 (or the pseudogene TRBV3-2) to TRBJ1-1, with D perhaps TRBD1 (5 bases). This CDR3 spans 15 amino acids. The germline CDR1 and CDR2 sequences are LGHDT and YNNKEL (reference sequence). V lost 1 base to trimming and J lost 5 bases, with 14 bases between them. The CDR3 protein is CASSQGQIRWTEAFF. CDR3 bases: TGTGCCAGCAGCCAAGGACAGATTAGGTGGACTGAAGCTTTCTTT.

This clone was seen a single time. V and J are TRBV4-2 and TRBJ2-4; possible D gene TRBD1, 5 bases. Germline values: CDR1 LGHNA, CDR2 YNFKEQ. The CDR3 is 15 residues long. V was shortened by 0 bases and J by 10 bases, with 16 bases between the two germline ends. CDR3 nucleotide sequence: TGTGCCAGCAGCCAAGATTCCGGCAGGGTGGCGATTCAGTACTTC. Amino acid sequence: CASSQDSGRVAIQYF.

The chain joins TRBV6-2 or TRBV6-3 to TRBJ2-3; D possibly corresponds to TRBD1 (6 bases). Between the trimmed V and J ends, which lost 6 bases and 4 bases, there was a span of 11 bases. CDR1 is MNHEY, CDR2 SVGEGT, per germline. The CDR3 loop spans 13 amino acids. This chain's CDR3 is CASSPTGSDTQYF. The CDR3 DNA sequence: TGTGCCAGCAGCCCCACAGGGTCAGATACGCAGTATTTT.

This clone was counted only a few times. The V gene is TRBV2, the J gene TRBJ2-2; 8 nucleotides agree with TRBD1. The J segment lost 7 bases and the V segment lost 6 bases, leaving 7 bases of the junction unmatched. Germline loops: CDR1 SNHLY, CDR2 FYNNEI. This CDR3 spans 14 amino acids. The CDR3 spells CASRGQVVFGELFF. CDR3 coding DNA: TGTGCCAGCAGGGGACAGGTTGTGTTCGGGGAGCTGTTTTTT.

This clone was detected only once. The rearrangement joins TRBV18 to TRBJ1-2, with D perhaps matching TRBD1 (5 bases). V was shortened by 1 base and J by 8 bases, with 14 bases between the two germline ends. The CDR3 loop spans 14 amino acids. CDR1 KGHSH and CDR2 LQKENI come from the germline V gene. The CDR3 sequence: CASSPRRDDPGYTF. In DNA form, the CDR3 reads TGTGCCAGCTCACCACGGAGGGACGACCCAGGCTACACCTTC.

The CDR3: CASSHRDRVYEQYF. The CDR3 nucleotides are TGTGCCAGCAGTCACCGGGACAGGGTTTACGAGCAGTACTTC. The J gene is TRBJ2-7, the V gene TRBV6-6, with 9 bases identical to TRBD1. This CDR3 is 14 amino acids long. Germline V lookup: CDR1 MNHNY, CDR2 SVGAGI (reference sequence). V lost 5 bases and J lost 4; bases outside the gene matches: 6.

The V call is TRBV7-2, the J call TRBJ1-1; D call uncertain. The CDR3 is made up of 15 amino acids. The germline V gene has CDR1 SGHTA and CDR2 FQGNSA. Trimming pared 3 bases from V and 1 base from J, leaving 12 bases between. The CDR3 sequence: CASSFDPQTNTEAFF. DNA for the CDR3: TGTGCCAGCAGCTTTGACCCACAGACGAACACTGAAGCTTTCTTT.

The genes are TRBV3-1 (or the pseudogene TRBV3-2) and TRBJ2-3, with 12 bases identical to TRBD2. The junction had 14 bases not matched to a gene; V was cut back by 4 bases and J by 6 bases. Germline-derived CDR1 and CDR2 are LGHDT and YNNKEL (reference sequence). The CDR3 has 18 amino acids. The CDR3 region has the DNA TGTGCCAGCAGCCTCGAACCGAACCTAGCGGGAGGGCCCGATACGCAGTATTTT. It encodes CASSLEPNLAGGPDTQYF.

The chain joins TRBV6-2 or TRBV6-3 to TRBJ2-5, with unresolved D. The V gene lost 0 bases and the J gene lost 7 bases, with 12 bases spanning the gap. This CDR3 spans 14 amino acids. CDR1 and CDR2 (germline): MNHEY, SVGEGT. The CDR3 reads CASSYSGRLVTQYF. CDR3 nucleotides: TGTGCCAGCAGTTACTCAGGCAGGCTTGTGACCCAGTACTTC.

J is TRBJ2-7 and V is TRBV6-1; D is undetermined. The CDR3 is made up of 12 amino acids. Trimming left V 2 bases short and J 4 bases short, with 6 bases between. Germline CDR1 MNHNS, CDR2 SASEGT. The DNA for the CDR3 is TGTGCCAGCAGTGAAATGAGGTACGAGCAGTACTTC. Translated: CASSEMRYEQYF.

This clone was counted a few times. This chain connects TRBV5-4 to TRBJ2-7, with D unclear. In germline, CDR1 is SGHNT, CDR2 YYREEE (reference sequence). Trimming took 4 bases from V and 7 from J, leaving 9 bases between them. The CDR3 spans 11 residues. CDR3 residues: CASSRGFEQYF. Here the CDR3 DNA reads TGTGCCAGCAGCCGCGGTTTTGAGCAGTACTTC.

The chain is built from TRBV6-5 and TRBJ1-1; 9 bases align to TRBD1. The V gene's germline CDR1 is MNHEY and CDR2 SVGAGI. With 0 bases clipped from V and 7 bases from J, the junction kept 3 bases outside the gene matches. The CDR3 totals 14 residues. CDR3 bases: TGTGCCAGCAGTTACTCACAGGGGGCGGTTGAAGCTTTCTTT. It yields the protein CASSYSQGAVEAFF.

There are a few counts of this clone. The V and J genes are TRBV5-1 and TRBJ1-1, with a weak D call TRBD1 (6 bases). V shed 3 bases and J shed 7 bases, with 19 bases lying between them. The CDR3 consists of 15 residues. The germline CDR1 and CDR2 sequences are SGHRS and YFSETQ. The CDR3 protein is CASSSTNQGWDEAFF. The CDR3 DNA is TGCGCCAGCAGCTCAACGAACCAGGGGTGGGATGAAGCTTTCTTT.

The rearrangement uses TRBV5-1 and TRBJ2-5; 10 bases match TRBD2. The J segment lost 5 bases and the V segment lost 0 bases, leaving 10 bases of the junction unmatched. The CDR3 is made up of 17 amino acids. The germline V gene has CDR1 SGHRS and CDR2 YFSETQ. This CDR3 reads CASSLGSASGGFETQYF. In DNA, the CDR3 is TGCGCCAGCAGCTTGGGATCGGCTAGCGGGGGATTTGAGACCCAGTACTTC.

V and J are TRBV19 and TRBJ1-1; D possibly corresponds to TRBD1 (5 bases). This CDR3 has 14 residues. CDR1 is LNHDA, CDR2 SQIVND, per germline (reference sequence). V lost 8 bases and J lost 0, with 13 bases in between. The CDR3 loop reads CASANGGMNTEAFF. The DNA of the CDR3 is TGTGCCAGTGCCAACGGGGGAATGAACACTGAAGCTTTCTTT.

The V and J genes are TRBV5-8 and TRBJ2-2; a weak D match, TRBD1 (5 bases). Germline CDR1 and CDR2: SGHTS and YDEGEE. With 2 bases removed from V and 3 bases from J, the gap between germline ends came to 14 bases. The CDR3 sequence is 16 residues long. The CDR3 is CASSFNLGADTGELFF. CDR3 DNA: TGTGCCAGCAGCTTTAACTTAGGGGCAGACACCGGGGAGCTGTTTTTT.

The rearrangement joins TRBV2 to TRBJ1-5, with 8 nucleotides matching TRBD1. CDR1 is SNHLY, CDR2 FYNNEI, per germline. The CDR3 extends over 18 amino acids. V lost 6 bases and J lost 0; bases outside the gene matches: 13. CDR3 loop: CASRPNRGWYNSNQPQHF. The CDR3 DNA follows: TGTGCCAGCAGACCTAACAGGGGGTGGTATAATAGCAATCAGCCCCAGCATTTT.

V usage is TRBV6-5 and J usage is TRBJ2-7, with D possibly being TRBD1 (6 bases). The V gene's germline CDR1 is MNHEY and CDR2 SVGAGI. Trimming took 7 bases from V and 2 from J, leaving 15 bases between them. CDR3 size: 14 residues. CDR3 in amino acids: CASTKGAGAYEQYF. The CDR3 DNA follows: TGTGCCAGCACTAAAGGTGCAGGGGCCTACGAGCAGTACTTC.

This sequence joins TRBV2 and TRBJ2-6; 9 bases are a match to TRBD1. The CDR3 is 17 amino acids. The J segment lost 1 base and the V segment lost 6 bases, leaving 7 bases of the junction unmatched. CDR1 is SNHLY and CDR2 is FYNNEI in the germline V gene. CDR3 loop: CASSRDRAASGANVLTF. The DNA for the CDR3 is TGTGCCAGCAGCCGGGACAGGGCGGCTTCTGGGGCCAACGTCCTGACTTTC.

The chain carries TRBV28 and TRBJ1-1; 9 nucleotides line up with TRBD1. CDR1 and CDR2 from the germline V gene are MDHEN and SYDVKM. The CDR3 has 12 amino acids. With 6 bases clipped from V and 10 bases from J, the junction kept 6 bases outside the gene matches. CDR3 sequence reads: CASRVQGARAFF. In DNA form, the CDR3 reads TGTGCCAGCAGGGTACAGGGGGCGCGAGCTTTCTTT.

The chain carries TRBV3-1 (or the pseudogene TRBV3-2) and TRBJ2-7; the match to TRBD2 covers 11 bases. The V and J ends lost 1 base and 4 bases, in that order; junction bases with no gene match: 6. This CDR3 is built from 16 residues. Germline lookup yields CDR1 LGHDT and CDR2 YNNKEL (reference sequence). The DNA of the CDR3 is TGTGCCAGCAGCCAAGGGGCTAGCGGGAGGTGGTACGAGCAGTACTTC. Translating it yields CASSQGASGRWYEQYF.

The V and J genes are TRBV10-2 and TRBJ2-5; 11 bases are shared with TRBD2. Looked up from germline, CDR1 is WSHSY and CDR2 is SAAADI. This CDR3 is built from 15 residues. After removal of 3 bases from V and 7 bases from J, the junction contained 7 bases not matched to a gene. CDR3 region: CASSDLAGGPGTQYF. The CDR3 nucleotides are TGCGCCAGCAGTGATTTAGCGGGGGGGCCGGGGACCCAGTACTTC.